This TCR beta chain was retrieved from a study of cytomegalovirus exposure and HLA in healthy donors. Study observations and caveats: The listing of about 150 TCR beta chains classed them as cytomegalovirus-associated. Some public TCRs appeared in many individuals, while most sequences were rare.

For this clone: The antigen remains undetermined.

The protocol was immunoSEQ multiplex PCR, while the TCRdb copy is restricted to in-frame clones and leaves out a portion. The table shows approximately 180,000 clones, with roughly 86% occurring only once. The germline V gene has CDR1 DFQATT and CDR2 SNEGSKA (reference sequence). V lost 3 bases to trimming and J lost 5 bases, with 8 bases between them. The CDR3 sequence is 11 residues long. The chain employs TRBV20-1 and TRBJ2-7, with a possible D match to TRBD2 (6 bases). This sequence was found in a woman younger than 35 in good health and CMV-seronegative. Sequences were obtained from PBMCs. CDR3 amino acids: CSASKRDEQYF. CDR3 coding DNA: TGCAGTGCTAGTAAGCGGGACGAGCAGTACTTC.